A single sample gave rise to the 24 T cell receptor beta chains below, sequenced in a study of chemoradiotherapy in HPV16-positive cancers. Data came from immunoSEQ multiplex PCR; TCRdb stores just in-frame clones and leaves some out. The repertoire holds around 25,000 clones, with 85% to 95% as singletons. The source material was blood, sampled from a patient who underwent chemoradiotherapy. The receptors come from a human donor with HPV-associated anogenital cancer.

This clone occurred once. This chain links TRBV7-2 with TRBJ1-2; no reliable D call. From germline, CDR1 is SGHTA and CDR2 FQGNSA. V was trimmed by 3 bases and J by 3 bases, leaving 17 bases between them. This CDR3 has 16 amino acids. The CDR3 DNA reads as TGTGCCAGCAGCTTGTGGTCAGGCTTAAATGACTATGGCTACACCTTC. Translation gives CASSLWSGLNDYGYTF.

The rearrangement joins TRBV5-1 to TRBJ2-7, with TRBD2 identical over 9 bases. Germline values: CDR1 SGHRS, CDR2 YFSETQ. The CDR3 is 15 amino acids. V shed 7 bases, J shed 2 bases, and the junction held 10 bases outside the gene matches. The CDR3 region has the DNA TGCGCCAGCCTACCCTTCGCGGGAGGGCCCTACGAGCAGTACTTC. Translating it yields CASLPFAGGPYEQYF.

Here the CDR3 DNA reads TGCGCCAGCAGCCAAGAACTGCTAGCGGGGGGGAGGCAGACCCAGTACTTC. Translated, it gives CASSQELLAGGRQTQYF. The chain carries TRBV4-3 and TRBJ2-5; TRBD2 matches at 12 bases. The J segment lost 6 bases and the V segment lost 0 bases, leaving 8 bases of the junction unmatched. CDR1 is LGHNA and CDR2 is YSLEER in the germline V gene. This CDR3 has 17 amino acids.

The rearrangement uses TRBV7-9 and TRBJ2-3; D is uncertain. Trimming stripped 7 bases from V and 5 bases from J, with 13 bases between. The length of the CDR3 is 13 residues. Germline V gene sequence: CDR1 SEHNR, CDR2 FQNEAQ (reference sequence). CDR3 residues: CASNLGLEDTQYF. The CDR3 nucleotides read TGTGCCAGCAACTTGGGCTTAGAAGATACGCAGTATTTT.

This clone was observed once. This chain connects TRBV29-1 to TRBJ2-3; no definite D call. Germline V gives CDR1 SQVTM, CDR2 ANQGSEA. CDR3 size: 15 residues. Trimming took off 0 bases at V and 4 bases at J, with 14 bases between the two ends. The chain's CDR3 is CSVEDEIQVADTQYF. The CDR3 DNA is TGCAGCGTTGAAGATGAAATCCAAGTGGCAGATACGCAGTATTTT.

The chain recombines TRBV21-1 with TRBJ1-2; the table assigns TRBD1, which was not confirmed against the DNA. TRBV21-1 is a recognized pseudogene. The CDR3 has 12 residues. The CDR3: CASSHREYGYTF. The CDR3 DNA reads TGTGCCAGCAGCCACAGGGAGTATGGCTACACCTTC.

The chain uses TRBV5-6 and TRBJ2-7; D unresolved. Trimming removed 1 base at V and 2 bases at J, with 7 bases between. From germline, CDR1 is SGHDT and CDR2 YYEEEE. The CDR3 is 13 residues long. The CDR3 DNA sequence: TGTGCCAGCAGCTTGATCTTTACCTACGAGCAGTACTTC. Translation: CASSLIFTYEQYF.

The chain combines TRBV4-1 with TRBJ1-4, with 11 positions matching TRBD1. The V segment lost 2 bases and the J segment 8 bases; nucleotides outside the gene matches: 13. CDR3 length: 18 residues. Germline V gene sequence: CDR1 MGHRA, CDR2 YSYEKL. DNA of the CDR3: TGCGCCAGCAGCCAAAGCTATAGGACAGGGGGCAAACGAGAAAAACTGTTTTTT. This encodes CASSQSYRTGGKREKLFF.

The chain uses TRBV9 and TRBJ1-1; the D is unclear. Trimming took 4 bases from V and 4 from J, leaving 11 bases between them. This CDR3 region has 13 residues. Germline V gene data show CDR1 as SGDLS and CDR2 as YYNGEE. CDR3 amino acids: CASSPSWGTEAFF. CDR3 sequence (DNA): TGTGCCAGCAGCCCCAGTTGGGGCACTGAAGCTTTCTTT.

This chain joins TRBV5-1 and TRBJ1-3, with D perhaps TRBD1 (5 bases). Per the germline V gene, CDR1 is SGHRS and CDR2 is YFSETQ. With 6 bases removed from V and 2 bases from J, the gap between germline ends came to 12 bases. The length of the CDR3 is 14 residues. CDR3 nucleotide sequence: TGCGCCAGCATGGAGGGGACGACTGGAAACACCATATATTTT. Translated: CASMEGTTGNTIYF.

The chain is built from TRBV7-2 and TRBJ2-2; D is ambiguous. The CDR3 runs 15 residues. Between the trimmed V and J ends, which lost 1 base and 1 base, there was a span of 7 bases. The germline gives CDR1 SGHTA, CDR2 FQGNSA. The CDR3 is CASSLERLNTGELFF. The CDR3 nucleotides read TGTGCCAGCAGCTTAGAACGGCTGAACACCGGGGAGCTGTTTTTT.

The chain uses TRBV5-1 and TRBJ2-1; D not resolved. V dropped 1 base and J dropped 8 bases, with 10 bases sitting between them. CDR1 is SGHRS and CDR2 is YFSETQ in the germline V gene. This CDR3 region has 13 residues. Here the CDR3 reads CASSLYAWDEQFF. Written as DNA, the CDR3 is TGCGCCAGCAGCTTGTACGCCTGGGATGAGCAGTTCTTC.

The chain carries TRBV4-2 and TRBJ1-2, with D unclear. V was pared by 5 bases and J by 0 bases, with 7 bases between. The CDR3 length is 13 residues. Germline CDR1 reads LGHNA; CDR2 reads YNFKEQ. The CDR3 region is CASSYSANYGYTF. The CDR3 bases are TGTGCCAGCAGCTACTCAGCTAACTATGGCTACACCTTC.

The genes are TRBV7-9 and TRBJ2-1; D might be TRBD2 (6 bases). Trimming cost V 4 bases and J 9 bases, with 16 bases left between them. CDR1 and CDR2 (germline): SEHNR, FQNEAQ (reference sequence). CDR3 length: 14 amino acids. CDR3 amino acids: CASSSDYTMGEQFF. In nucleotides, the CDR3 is TGTGCCAGCAGCTCGGACTACACAATGGGTGAGCAGTTCTTC.

The CDR3 DNA sequence: TGCGCCAGCAGCCAAGATACAGGTACCGGGTCCGGGGAGCTGTTTTTT. Translated: CASSQDTGTGSGELFF. The V call is TRBV4-1, the J call TRBJ2-2; TRBD1 is a possible D gene (5 bases). The CDR3 totals 16 residues. Germline values: CDR1 MGHRA, CDR2 YSYEKL. Trimming removed 0 bases at V and 6 bases at J, with 14 bases between.

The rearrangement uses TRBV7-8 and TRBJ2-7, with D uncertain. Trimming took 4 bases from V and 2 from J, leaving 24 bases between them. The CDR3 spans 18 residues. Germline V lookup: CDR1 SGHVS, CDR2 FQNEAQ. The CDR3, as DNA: TGTGCCAGCAGCTATACCTTTTTTCGGGCTCTTAGGACCTACGAGCAGTACTTC. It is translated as CASSYTFFRALRTYEQYF.

The CDR3 is CASSPATGATYEQYF. CDR3 DNA sequence: TGTGCCAGCTCGCCAGCGACAGGAGCAACCTACGAGCAGTACTTC. J is TRBJ2-7 and V is TRBV18, with a weak D call TRBD1 (6 bases). Looked up from germline, CDR1 is KGHSH and CDR2 is LQKENI. Trimming stripped 6 bases from V and 2 bases from J, with 17 bases between. This CDR3 region has 15 residues.

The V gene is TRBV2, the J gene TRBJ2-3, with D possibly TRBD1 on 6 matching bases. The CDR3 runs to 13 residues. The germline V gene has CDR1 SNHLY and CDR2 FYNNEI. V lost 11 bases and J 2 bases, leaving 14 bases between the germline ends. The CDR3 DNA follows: TGTGCCGGAGCACAGGGTCCCACAGATACGCAGTATTTT. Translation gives CAGAQGPTDTQYF. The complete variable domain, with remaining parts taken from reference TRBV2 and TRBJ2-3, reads EPEVTQTPSHQVTQMGQEVILRCVPISNHLYFYWYRQILGQKVEFLVSFYNNEISEKSEIFDDQFSVERPDGSNFTLKIRSTKLEDSAMYFCAGAQGPTDTQYFGPGTRLTVL.

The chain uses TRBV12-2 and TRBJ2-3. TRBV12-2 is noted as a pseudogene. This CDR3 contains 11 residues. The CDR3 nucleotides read TGTGCAAGTCATCGCACAGATACGCAGTATTTT. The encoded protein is CASHRTDTQYF.

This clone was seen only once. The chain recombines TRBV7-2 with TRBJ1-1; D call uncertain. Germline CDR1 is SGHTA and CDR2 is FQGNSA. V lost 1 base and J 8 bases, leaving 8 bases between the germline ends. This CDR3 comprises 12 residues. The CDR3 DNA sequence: TGTGCCAGCAGCTTAGACCACGCAGAAGCTTTCTTT. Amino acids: CASSLDHAEAFF.

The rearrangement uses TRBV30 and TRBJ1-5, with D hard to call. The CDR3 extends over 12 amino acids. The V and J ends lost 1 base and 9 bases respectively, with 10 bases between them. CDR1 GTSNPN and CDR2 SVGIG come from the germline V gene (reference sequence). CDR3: CAWSGNTGPQHF. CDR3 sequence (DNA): TGTGCCTGGAGTGGGAACACGGGGCCCCAGCATTTT.

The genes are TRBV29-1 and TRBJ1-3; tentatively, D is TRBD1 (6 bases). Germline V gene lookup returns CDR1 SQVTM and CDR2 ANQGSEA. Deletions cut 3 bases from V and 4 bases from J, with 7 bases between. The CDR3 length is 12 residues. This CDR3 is CSVEGAGNTIYF. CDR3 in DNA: TGCAGCGTTGAGGGGGCAGGAAACACCATATATTTT.

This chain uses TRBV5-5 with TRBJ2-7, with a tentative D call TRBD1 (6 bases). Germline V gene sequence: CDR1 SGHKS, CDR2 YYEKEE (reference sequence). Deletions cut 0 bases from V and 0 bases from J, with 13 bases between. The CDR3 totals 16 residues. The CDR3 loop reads CASSLVAGEISYEQYF. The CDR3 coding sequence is TGTGCCAGCAGCTTGGTGGCAGGGGAAATCTCCTACGAGCAGTACTTC.

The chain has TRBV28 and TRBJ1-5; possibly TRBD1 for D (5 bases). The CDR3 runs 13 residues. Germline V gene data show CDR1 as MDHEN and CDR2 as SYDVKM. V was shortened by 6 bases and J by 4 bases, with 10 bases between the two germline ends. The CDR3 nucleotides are TGTGCCAGCAGGTTAGACAGAAATCAGCCCCAGCATTTT. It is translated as CASRLDRNQPQHF.